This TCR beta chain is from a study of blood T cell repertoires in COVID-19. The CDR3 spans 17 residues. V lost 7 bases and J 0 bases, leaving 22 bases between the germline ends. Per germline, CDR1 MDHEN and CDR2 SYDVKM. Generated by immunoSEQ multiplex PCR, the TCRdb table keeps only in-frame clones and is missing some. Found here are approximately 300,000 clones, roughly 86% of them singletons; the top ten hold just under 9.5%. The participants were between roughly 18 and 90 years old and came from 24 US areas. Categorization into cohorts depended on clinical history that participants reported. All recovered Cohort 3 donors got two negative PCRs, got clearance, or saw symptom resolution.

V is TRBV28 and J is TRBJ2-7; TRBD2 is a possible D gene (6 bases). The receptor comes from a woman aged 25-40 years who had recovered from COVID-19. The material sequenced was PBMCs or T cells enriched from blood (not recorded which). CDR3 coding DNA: TGTGCCAGCACCTGGGGACTTCTAAGATTTTACTCCTACGAGCAGTACTTC. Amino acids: CASTWGLLRFYSYEQYF.